These 11 T cell receptor beta chains came from one sample sequenced in a study of T-cell memory formation after mild COVID-19. One entry per CDR3 protein, called by TCRdb with MiXCR from the 5' RACE reads. The sample includes fewer than 250,000 distinct CDR3 sequences, 10% of them seen just once. The sequenced sample was PBMCs or a T cell subset sorted from them (not recorded which). These receptors all come from a man aged 18 to 30 who had mild COVID-19 (a few samples of this study predate the infection). Cell type and time point are not known.

The CDR3 reads CASRSGQGAGGYTF. DNA of the CDR3: TGTGCCAGCAGATCGGGACAGGGGGCCGGTGGCTACACCTTC. The rearrangement joins TRBV9 to TRBJ1-2; 12 bases agree with TRBD1. V lost 5 bases to trimming and J lost 7 bases; unmatched junction nucleotides: 6. The CDR3 totals 14 residues. Germline V gene data show CDR1 as SGDLS and CDR2 as YYNGEE.

The chain links TRBV5-1 to TRBJ1-1, with unresolved D. Germline V gene data show CDR1 as SGHRS and CDR2 as YFSETQ. V lost 6 bases, J lost 7 bases, and 10 bases lay in between. This CDR3 contains 11 residues. CDR3 nucleotides: TGCGCCAGCATTGGGGAGGGTGAAGCTTTCTTT. Residues: CASIGEGEAFF.

The chain couples TRBV20-1 to TRBJ2-2, with 10 bases aligning to TRBD2. Looked up from germline, CDR1 is DFQATT and CDR2 is SNEGSKA (reference sequence). The CDR3 runs 14 residues. Trimming took 6 bases from V and 4 from J; bases not matched to a gene: 5. The CDR3 DNA is TGCAGTGCCCGAACTAGCGGGGTCACCGGGGAGCTGTTTTTT. It specifies CSARTSGVTGELFF.

At least ten counts were recorded for this clonotype. V usage is TRBV5-1 and J usage is TRBJ2-1; the D gene is possibly TRBD2 (5 bases). The germline CDR1 and CDR2 sequences are SGHRS and YFSETQ. The germline V and J ends were trimmed by 2 bases and 12 bases, with 15 bases remaining between them. The CDR3 length is 13 residues. The CDR3 sequence: CASSLNEPRGQFF. As DNA, the CDR3 is TGCGCCAGCAGCTTAAATGAGCCTCGGGGGCAGTTCTTC.

V is TRBV7-2 and J is TRBJ2-7; no clear D. The V and J ends lost 3 bases and 7 bases respectively, with 10 bases between them. The CDR3 has 12 residues. CDR1 is SGHTA, CDR2 FQGNSA, per germline. This CDR3 reads CASSFDALEQYF. Written as DNA, the CDR3 is TGTGCCAGCAGCTTCGACGCCCTAGAGCAGTACTTC.

This clonotype was seen ten or more times. The chain combines TRBV30 with TRBJ2-3; TRBD2 is a possible D gene (6 bases). V was trimmed by 3 bases and J by 5 bases, leaving 9 bases between them. CDR1 GTSNPN and CDR2 SVGIG come from the germline V gene (reference sequence). CDR3 length: 12 residues. The chain's CDR3 is CAWRKGGDTQYF. For the CDR3, the DNA is TGTGCCTGGAGGAAGGGAGGAGATACGCAGTATTTT.

This clonotype was observed a few times. The gene calls are TRBV4-1 and TRBJ1-5; D gene unclear. The V gene's germline CDR1 is MGHRA and CDR2 YSYEKL. Trimming took off 0 bases at V and 7 bases at J, with 10 bases between the two ends. This CDR3 is built from 14 residues. The CDR3 sequence: CASSQDHLEQPQHF. CDR3 nucleotide sequence: TGCGCCAGCAGCCAAGACCACCTCGAGCAGCCCCAGCATTTT.

The chain recombines TRBV18 with TRBJ1-5, with 9 bases matching TRBD1. Unmatched junction bases numbered 4, after V lost 5 bases and J lost 5 bases. CDR3 length: 14 amino acids. The germline gives CDR1 KGHSH, CDR2 LQKENI. DNA for the CDR3: TGTGCCAGCTCAGACAGGGGGTTGGATCAGCCCCAGCATTTT. It translates to CASSDRGLDQPQHF.

This clonotype appeared a few times. The chain uses TRBV5-1 and TRBJ2-5, with TRBD2 as a possible D gene (7 bases). The CDR3 runs to 14 residues. Germline V gene lookup returns CDR1 SGHRS and CDR2 YFSETQ. Trimming removed 3 bases at V and 5 bases at J, with 14 bases between. CDR3 region: CASSWGGGTETQYF. CDR3 DNA: TGCGCCAGCAGCTGGGGCGGGGGCACTGAGACCCAGTACTTC. Combining the CDR3 with reference TRBV5-1 and TRBJ2-5 gives the whole variable domain KAGVTQTPRYLIKTRGQQVTLSCSPISGHRSVSWYQQTPGQGLQFLFEYFSETQRNKGNFPGRFSGRQFSNSRSEMNVSTLELGDSALYLCASSWGGGTETQYFGPGTRLLVL.

This clonotype was counted a few times. V usage is TRBV5-4 and J usage is TRBJ2-3; D not resolved. CDR3 length: 14 residues. V lost 0 bases, J lost 2 bases, and 7 bases lay in between. In germline, CDR1 is SGHNT, CDR2 YYREEE (reference sequence). CDR3 residues: CASSLASNTDTQYF. The CDR3 DNA reads TGTGCCAGCAGCTTGGCCAGCAACACAGATACGCAGTATTTT.

This chain joins TRBV12-3 or TRBV12-4 and TRBJ2-7; no clear D. This CDR3 is built from 14 residues. Trimming shortened V by 0 bases and J by 2 bases, and 8 bases separated the two germline ends. The CDR3 reads CASSLASWTYEQYF. As DNA, the CDR3 is TGTGCCAGCAGTTTAGCGAGCTGGACCTACGAGCAGTACTTC.